The 3 T cell receptor beta chains given below trace back to one sample, sequenced in a study of blood T cell repertoires in COVID-19. Using immunoSEQ multiplex PCR, the repertoire was profiled, and TCRdb retains in-frame clones only, with some absent. The sample has around 72,000 clones, about 82% seen once; the top ten hold 1.8%. The sample was peripheral blood. These receptors originate from a woman aged 55-69 years with acute or convalescent COVID-19.

The rearrangement joins TRBV7-9 to TRBJ1-3; tentatively, D is TRBD1 (5 bases). This CDR3 is built from 18 residues. Germline V lookup: CDR1 SEHNR, CDR2 FQNEAQ (reference sequence). Trimming pared 10 bases from V and 1 base from J, leaving 26 bases between. The CDR3 reads CATILTQTGFSSGNTIYF. Written as DNA, the CDR3 is TGTGCCACCATTCTAACCCAAACAGGTTTTTCGTCTGGAAACACCATATATTTT.

This chain connects TRBV5-4 to TRBJ2-7; TRBD2 matches at 16 bases. Germline CDR1 SGHNT, CDR2 YYREEE (reference sequence). V shed 0 bases, J shed 3 bases, and the junction held 12 bases outside the gene matches. The CDR3 spans 20 residues. CDR3 sequence: CASSLADPLGTSGRVYEQYF. CDR3 DNA sequence: TGTGCCAGCAGCTTGGCGGATCCCCTCGGGACTAGCGGGAGGGTCTACGAGCAGTACTTC.

The gene calls are TRBV4-1 and TRBJ2-5; no clear D gene. Germline V gene lookup returns CDR1 MGHRA and CDR2 YSYEKL. V was shortened by 0 bases and J by 2 bases, with 10 bases between the two germline ends. CDR3 length equals 15 residues. CDR3 nucleotides: TGCGCCAGCAGCCAAGATCTGGCCCCTCAAGAGACCCAGTACTTC. Translating gives CASSQDLAPQETQYF.